The 20 T cell receptor beta chains below come from one sample, sequenced in a study of tumor-infiltrating lymphocytes in primary liver carcinoma. The researchers produced TCR beta cDNA from around 500 ng total RNA with a constant-region primer. ARM-PCR, slightly modified, supplied the TCR beta libraries through three nested multiplex PCR rounds. Rounds one and two of PCR, each of 10 cycles, were primed with TRBV1-TRBV30 forward primers and a C-beta reverse primer. TCRdb independently ran MiXCR on the multiplex PCR reads; one entry per CDR3 protein. The sample carries 150,000 to 200,000 distinct CDR3 sequences, approximately 64% recorded once. For blood RNA, unsorted whole blood served as the source, and germline DNA was extracted too. The material sequenced was peripheral blood. The receptors were sampled from a woman between 55 and 75 years old with primary liver carcinoma and hepatitis B virus infection.

This chain joins TRBV7-8 and TRBJ1-6; D is perhaps TRBD1 (6 bases). The V gene's germline CDR1 is SGHVS and CDR2 FQNEAQ. Trimming stripped 1 base from V and 9 bases from J, with 13 bases between. The CDR3 consists of 15 residues. CDR3 nucleotide sequence: TGTGCCAGCAGCTTAGTGCCAGGGGCTCCTTCACCCCTCCACTTT. Amino acid sequence: CASSLVPGAPSPLHF.

This clonotype was found many times. The chain recombines TRBV12-3 or TRBV12-4 with TRBJ2-1; weak D call: TRBD2 (6 bases). V was shortened by 6 bases and J by 7 bases, with 7 bases between the two germline ends. The CDR3 runs to 11 residues. The CDR3, as DNA: TGTGCCAGCAGACTAGCAAATGAGCAGTTCTTC. It specifies CASRLANEQFF.

Comment on this clonotype: This may arise from a read error, as a much more abundant clone is one base away. The chain has TRBV6-7 and TRBJ2-7, with 9 nucleotides matching TRBD2. TRBV6-7 has ORF status, its function being uncertain. There are 13 residues in the CDR3. CDR3 loop: CASSAGTSYKQYF. The CDR3, as DNA: TGTGCCAGCAGTGCGGGGACTAGCTACAAGCAGTACTTC.

As concerns this clonotype: A read error may account for a junction end that differs from germline. The rearrangement links TRBV6-1 to TRBJ2-2; possible D gene TRBD2, 5 bases. The length of the CDR3 is 15 residues. Germline CDR1 and CDR2: MNHNS and SASEGT. Written as DNA, the CDR3 is TGTGCCAGCAGTGCCGGTTTTAGAGGCACCGGGGAGCTGTTGTTT. Residues: CASSAGFRGTGELLF.

With respect to this clonotype: A much larger clone differs by one base, so this may be a read error. Since the CDR3 does not end with the conserved phenylalanine or tryptophan, this likely comes from a read error. V is TRBV6-5 and J is TRBJ1-1, with D perhaps matching TRBD1 (5 bases). V dropped 4 bases and J dropped 1 base, with 10 bases sitting between them. Per germline, CDR1 MNHEY and CDR2 SVGAGI. The CDR3 length is 14 residues. The CDR3 protein is CASSSRQTNTEAFV. The CDR3 DNA reads TGTGCCAGCAGTTCTCGACAGACGAACACTGAAGCTTTCGTT.

This chain connects TRBV29-1 to TRBJ2-1; D unclear. V was trimmed by 4 bases and J by 4 bases, leaving 11 bases between them. Looked up from germline, CDR1 is SQVTM and CDR2 is ANQGSEA. The CDR3 contains 13 residues. The CDR3 region is CSVGQWAYNEQFF. The CDR3 DNA is TGCAGCGTTGGTCAGTGGGCATACAATGAGCAGTTCTTC.

J is TRBJ1-6 and V is TRBV6-1; 7 positions agree with TRBD1. From germline, CDR1 is MNHNS and CDR2 SASEGT. Losses at the gene ends were 8 bases for V and 7 bases for J; bases not matched to a gene: 14. The CDR3 runs 16 residues. The CDR3 nucleotides read TGTGCCAGCTTCCCGCGACAGGGAGGACCCAATTCACCCCTCCACTTT. Amino acids: CASFPRQGGPNSPLHF.

With regard to this clonotype: The DNA is omitted, as the CDR3 cannot be located on it reliably, and the CDR3 follows TCRdb's listing. The chain recombines TRBV11-1 with TRBJ2-1; the table names TRBD2, a call not compared with the DNA. The CDR3 is 22 amino acids long, termini counted. In germline, CDR1 is SGHAT, CDR2 FQDESV (reference sequence). CDR3 region: CASSFYICSARLAVTPYNEQFF.

On this clonotype: One base away lies a much larger clone, so this may be a sequencing read error. The CDR3 nucleotides are TGTGCCAGCAGCCTACTAAGTAGGGTAGGTAATGAGCAGTACTTC. It codes for CASSLLSRVGNEQYF. V is TRBV5-5 and J is TRBJ2-5; unclear D gene. Deletions cut 4 bases from V and 11 bases from J, with 24 bases between. CDR1 SGHKS and CDR2 YYEKEE come from the germline V gene (reference sequence). The CDR3 runs to 15 residues.

This clonotype was seen more than once but under ten times. The chain combines TRBV28 with TRBJ1-5; perhaps TRBD1 as D (5 bases). The V and J ends lost 5 bases and 6 bases respectively, with 17 bases between them. This CDR3 spans 15 amino acids. Per germline, CDR1 MDHEN and CDR2 SYDVKM. In DNA, the CDR3 is TGTGCCAGCAGTCCCCCGTTGGGGCCGGGTCAGCCCCAGCATTTT. The encoded protein is CASSPPLGPGQPQHF.

This clonotype has a count of ten or more. The chain employs TRBV13 and TRBJ2-3; maybe TRBD2 (5 bases). The CDR3 has 13 residues. The germline V gene encodes CDR1 PRHDT and CDR2 FYEKMQ (reference sequence). With 5 bases removed from V and 7 bases from J, the gap between germline ends came to 13 bases. The CDR3 here is CASSRFETNTQYF. CDR3 coding DNA: TGTGCCAGCAGCCGATTCGAGACTAATACGCAGTATTTT.

The CDR3 nucleotides are TGTGCCAGCAGCTCAGGTGGGACCCACAATGAGCAGTTCTTC. Its protein product is CASSSGGTHNEQFF. The gene calls are TRBV11-3 and TRBJ2-1; the D gene could be TRBD1 or TRBD2 (5 bases each). This CDR3 comprises 14 residues. V gave up 4 bases and J gave up 5 bases, with 12 bases separating them. CDR1 and CDR2 (germline): SGHNT, YENEEA.

V usage is TRBV4-1 and J usage is TRBJ2-3; no definite D call. The germline gives CDR1 MGHRA, CDR2 YSYEKL. This CDR3 has 13 residues. The V gene lost 7 bases and the J gene lost 9 bases, with 17 bases spanning the gap. This chain's CDR3 is CASTQESATTQYF. For the CDR3, the DNA is TGCGCCAGCACTCAAGAAAGTGCTACGACGCAGTATTTT.

Turning to this clonotype: Possible read error: a much larger clone is one base away. V usage is TRBV4-2 and J usage is TRBJ1-1; 8 bases align to TRBD1. Germline assignment: CDR1 LGHNA and CDR2 YNFKEQ. CDR3 length equals 15 residues. CDR3 DNA sequence: TGTGCCAACAGCCAGCGACAGGGGACGTTGACTGAAGCTTTCTTT. Residues: CANSQRQGTLTEAFF.

On this clonotype: A much larger clone differs from this one at a single base, so this may be a read error. The chain couples TRBV5-8 to TRBJ1-2; maybe TRBD1 (5 bases). CDR3 length: 15 residues. The germline V gene encodes CDR1 SGHTS and CDR2 YDEGEE. V was pared by 0 bases and J by 7 bases, with 16 bases between. Here the CDR3 DNA reads TGTGCCAGCAGCTTGGGACAGAGGAAACGCGGTGGCTACACCTTC. Its protein is CASSLGQRKRGGYTF.

Comments on this clonotype: Given a much more abundant clone one base away, this may be a read error. The chain couples TRBV4-2 to TRBJ2-2; the D gene is possibly TRBD2 (6 bases). Germline CDR1 and CDR2: LGHNA and YNFKEQ. This CDR3 contains 16 residues. CDR3 DNA: TGTACCAGCAGCCAAGAAAGCGGGTCAAACACCGGGGAGCTGTTTTTT. Its protein product is CTSSQESGSNTGELFF.

This chain uses TRBV11-2 with TRBJ1-1; D is possibly TRBD1 (6 bases). The ends were cut back, 10 bases at V and 4 bases at J, with 13 bases in the middle. CDR1 SGHAT and CDR2 FQNNGV come from the germline V gene. The CDR3 is 12 residues long. The DNA of the CDR3 is TGTGCCACTAGCTTAGGGGGCACTGAAGCTTTCTTT. It is translated as CATSLGGTEAFF.

In regard to this clonotype: A read error is possible here, since a much larger clone lies one base away. The V gene is TRBV10-3, the J gene TRBJ2-1; TRBD2 matches at 11 bases. CDR1 and CDR2 (germline): ENHRY, SYGVKD. CDR3 length: 13 amino acids. The CDR3 region has the DNA TGTGCCATCAGTCTAGCGGGAGGTGCTGAGCAGCTCTTC. Amino acid sequence: CAISLAGGAEQLF.

At least ten counts were recorded for this clonotype. The chain couples TRBV6-1 to TRBJ2-1; maybe TRBD2 (6 bases). CDR3 length: 16 residues. The V end lost 1 base, the J end lost 6 bases, and 16 bases lay between the germline ends. Germline values: CDR1 MNHNS, CDR2 SASEGT. CDR3 amino acids: CASSEGFGTGPNEQFF. DNA of the CDR3: TGTGCCAGCAGTGAAGGTTTCGGGACTGGACCCAATGAGCAGTTCTTC.

This clonotype was observed many times. This chain links TRBV6-6 with TRBJ1-5; D remains ambiguous. Germline V CDR1 and CDR2: MNHNY, SVGAGI (reference sequence). The CDR3 spans 15 residues. V shed 2 bases and J shed 0 bases, with 8 bases lying between them. The CDR3 here is CASSYGGSSNQPQHF. In DNA, the CDR3 is TGTGCCAGCAGTTACGGTGGATCTAGCAATCAGCCCCAGCATTTT.